The clone carrying this TCR beta chain was detected only a few times. From germline, CDR1 is SGHNT and CDR2 YENEEA. The CDR3 is made up of 15 amino acids. The V gene lost 0 bases and the J gene lost 4 bases, with 9 bases spanning the gap. The sample originates from a study of blood T cell repertoires in COVID-19. Study information: Sources were T cells, B-cell-depleted T cells, or PBMCs; the material itself was cDNA or gDNA.

Original processing notes: Using reference gene primer amplification, nucleated cell counts were estimated. Sequencing used immunoSEQ multiplex PCR; TCRdb keeps in-frame clones, though not all of them. V and J calls and clone size are given by that table; D and trimming were obtained from the DNA. Seen here are 250,000 to 350,000 clones, 86% observed once, and the top ten hold 1.6%. This sequence joins TRBV11-3 and TRBJ2-2; maybe TRBD1 (5 bases). Sample: peripheral blood. This sequence originates from a woman between 45 and 60 years old with acute or convalescent COVID-19. CDR3 amino acids: CASSLEGARTGELFF. Written as DNA, the CDR3 is TGTGCCAGCAGCTTAGAAGGGGCTCGCACCGGGGAGCTGTTTTTT.